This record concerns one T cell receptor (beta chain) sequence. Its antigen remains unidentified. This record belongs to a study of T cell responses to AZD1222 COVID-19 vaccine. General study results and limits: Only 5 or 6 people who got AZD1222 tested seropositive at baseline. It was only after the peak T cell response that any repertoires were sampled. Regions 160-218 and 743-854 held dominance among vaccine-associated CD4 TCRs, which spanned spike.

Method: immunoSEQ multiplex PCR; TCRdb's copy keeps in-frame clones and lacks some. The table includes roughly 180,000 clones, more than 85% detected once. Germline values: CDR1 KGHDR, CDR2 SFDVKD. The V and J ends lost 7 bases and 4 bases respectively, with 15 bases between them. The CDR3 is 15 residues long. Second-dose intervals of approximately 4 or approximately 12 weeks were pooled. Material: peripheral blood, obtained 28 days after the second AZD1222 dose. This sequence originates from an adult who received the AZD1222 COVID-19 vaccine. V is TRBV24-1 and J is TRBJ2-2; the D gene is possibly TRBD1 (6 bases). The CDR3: CATSLRDIGTGELFF. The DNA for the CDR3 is TGTGCCACCAGCCTCCGGGACATCGGCACCGGGGAGCTGTTTTTT.